This TCR beta chain was obtained from a study of identical twins. Regarding the study as a whole: Partly confounded zero-insertion analyses could result from invariant MAIT and iNKT cells.

Each CDR3 protein gets one entry after TCRdb re-called the 5' RACE reads with MiXCR. The data hold about 520,000 distinct CDR3 sequences, with 20% to 25% observed a single time. The length of the CDR3 is 16 residues. The V gene's germline CDR1 is DFQATT and CDR2 SNEGSKA (reference sequence). V lost 4 bases, J lost 6 bases, and 19 bases lay in between. About this clonotype itself: Its antigen is unknown.

These data also featured in a second study, about T cells expressing NK-cell markers.

This TCR was recovered from a woman aged 18-29 years in good health. The chain combines TRBV20-1 with TRBJ1-6; maybe TRBD1 (5 bases). The sequenced sample was CD4+ T cells sorted from blood. CDR3 amino acids: CSAKTQGGASNSPLHF. The CDR3 region has the DNA TGCAGTGCTAAGACCCAGGGAGGGGCGAGTAATTCACCCCTCCACTTT.